This TCR beta chain derives from a study of shared clonotypes between healthy human individuals. This CDR3 has 15 amino acids. V was cut by 5 bases and J by 3 bases, with 17 bases left in between. CDR1 and CDR2 from the germline V gene are SGHTA and FQGNSA. Positively selected for CCR7, the CD45RO-negative cells used as naive CD8 cells excluded terminally differentiated effector memory CD45RA+ cells. It was about 210 ng DNA, around 33,000 T cell genomes, that sorted-subset replicate PCRs used. Using immunoSEQ multiplex PCR, the repertoire was profiled, and TCRdb retains in-frame clones only, with some absent. The sample holds about 2.2 million clones, about 94% seen once.

This chain joins TRBV7-2 and TRBJ2-7; D tentatively reads TRBD1 or TRBD2 (7 bases each). The sample taken for sequencing was naive CD8+ T cells from PBMCs. The receptor was derived from a young man in good health. Some clones in this sample may be carry-over from other donors' samples. The CDR3, as DNA: TGTGCCAGCAGCCCCCCAGGGGGAGGGTTCTACGAGCAGTACTTC. Translated: CASSPPGGGFYEQYF.